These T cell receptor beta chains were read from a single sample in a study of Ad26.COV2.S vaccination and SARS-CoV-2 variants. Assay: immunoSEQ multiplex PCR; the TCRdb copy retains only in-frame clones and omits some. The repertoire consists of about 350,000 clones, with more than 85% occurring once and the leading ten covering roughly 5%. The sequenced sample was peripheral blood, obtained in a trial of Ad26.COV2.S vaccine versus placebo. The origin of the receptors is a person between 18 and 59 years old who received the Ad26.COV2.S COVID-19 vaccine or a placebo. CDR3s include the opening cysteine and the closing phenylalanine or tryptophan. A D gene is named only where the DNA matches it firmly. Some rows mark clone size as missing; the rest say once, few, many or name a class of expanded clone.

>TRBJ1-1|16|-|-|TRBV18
TGTGCCAGCTCACCACATGTGGACACTAGAATCGCTGAAGCTTTCTTT
CASSPHVDTRIAEAFF
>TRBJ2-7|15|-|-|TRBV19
TGTGCCAGTAGTATTAAAGGGCAGGGGTCCTACGAGCAGTACTTC
CASSIKGQGSYEQYF
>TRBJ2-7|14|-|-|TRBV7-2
TGTGCCAGCAGCTTAGAAAGACAGATCTACGAGCAGTACTTC
CASSLERQIYEQYF
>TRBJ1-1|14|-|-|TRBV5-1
TGCGCCAGCAGCTTGGTGCAGGGAGGTTCTGAAGCTTTCTTT
CASSLVQGGSEAFF
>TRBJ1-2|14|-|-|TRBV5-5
TGTGCCAGCAGCTTGGGGGCAACTAACTATGGCTACACCTTC
CASSLGATNYGYTF
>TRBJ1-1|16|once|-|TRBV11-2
TGTGCCAGCAGCTTATCCGGCCGGCAGGGCAACACTGAAGCTTTCTTT
CASSLSGRQGNTEAFF
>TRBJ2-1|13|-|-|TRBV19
TGTGCCAGTAGTAGCCAGGGATTCGGGGAGCAGTTCTTC
CASSSQGFGEQFF
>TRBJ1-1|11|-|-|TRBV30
TGTGCCTGGAAACTGAACACTGAAGCTTTCTTT
CAWKLNTEAFF
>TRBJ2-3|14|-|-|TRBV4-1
TGCGCCAGCAGCCAATATAGCAGCACAGATACGCAGTATTTT
CASSQYSSTDTQYF
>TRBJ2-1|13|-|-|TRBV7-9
TGTGCCAGCAGCTTAGTTGTGCCTAATGAGCAGTTCTTC
CASSLVVPNEQFF
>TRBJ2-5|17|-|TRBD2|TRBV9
TGTGCCAGCAGCGTAGGAGGACTAGCGGGAGTCGGAGAGACCCAGTACTTC
CASSVGGLAGVGETQYF
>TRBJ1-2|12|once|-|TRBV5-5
TGTGCCAGCAGCTTGGACCGGCAGGGCTACACCTTC
CASSLDRQGYTF
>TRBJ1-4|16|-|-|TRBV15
TGTGCCACCAGCAGAGATAGGAACAGACCTAATGAAAAACTGTTTTTT
CATSRDRNRPNEKLFF
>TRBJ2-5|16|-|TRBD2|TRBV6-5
TGTGCCAGCAGTTACGCGGAGCGGGGGGGACAAGAGACCCAGTACTTC
CASSYAERGGQETQYF
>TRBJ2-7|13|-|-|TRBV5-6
TGTGCCAGCAGCTGGGACAACTCCTACGAGCAGTACTTC
CASSWDNSYEQYF
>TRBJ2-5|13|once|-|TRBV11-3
TGTGCCAGCAGCTTAGACAGGGGAGAGACCCAGTACTTC
CASSLDRGETQYF
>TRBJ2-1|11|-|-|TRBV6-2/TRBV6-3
TGTGCCAGCAGTAACCAAGCTGAGCAGTTCTTC
CASSNQAEQFF
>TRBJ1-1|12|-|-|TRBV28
TGTGCCAGCGGGCAGGGGAACACTGAAGCTTTCTTT
CASGQGNTEAFF
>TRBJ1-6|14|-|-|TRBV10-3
TGTGCCATCAGGCGGGATTATAGTAATTCACCCCTCCACTTT
CAIRRDYSNSPLHF
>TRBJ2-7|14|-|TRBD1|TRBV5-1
TGCGCCAGCAGCCCCGGGACAGGGCACTACGAGCAGTACTTC
CASSPGTGHYEQYF
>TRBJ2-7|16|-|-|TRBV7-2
TGTGCCAGCAGCTTAGCCAGGGGGGGTGCAACCTACGAGCAGTACTTC
CASSLARGGATYEQYF
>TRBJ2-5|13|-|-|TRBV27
TGTGCCAGCAGTTACGCGGGCGAAGAGACCCAGTACTTC
CASSYAGEETQYF
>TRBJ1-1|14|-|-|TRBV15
TGTGCCACCAGCAGGGGTAACCTGGGTACTGAAGCTTTCTTT
CATSRGNLGTEAFF
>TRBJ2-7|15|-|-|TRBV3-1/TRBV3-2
TGTGCCAGCAGCCAAGGGGGTCAGGGTCCCTACGAGCAGTACTTC
CASSQGGQGPYEQYF
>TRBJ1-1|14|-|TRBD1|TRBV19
TGTGCCAGTAGTGGACAGGACAGGGGGGGCCAAGCTTTCTTT
CASSGQDRGGQAFF
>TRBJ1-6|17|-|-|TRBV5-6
TGTGCCAGCAGCTTGAAAGCGCCGGGAACTATTTTTTCACCCCTCCACTTT
CASSLKAPGTIFSPLHF
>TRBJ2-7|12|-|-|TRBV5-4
TGTGCCAGCAGCTTGGAATACCACGAGCAGTACTTC
CASSLEYHEQYF
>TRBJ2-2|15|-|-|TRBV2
TGTGCCAGCACTCGGGACGGGAGAAACACCGGGGAGCTGTTTTTT
CASTRDGRNTGELFF
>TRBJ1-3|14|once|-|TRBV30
TGTGCCTGGAGTGTAGGTGCCGGCGGAAACACCATATATTTT
CAWSVGAGGNTIYF
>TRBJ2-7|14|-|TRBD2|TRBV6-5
TGTGCCAGCAGTTCGACTAGCGGAAACTACGAGCAGTACTTC
CASSSTSGNYEQYF
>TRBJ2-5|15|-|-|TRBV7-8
TGTGCCAGCAGCCTTGGGCTAGCGTACCAAGAGACCCAGTACTTC
CASSLGLAYQETQYF
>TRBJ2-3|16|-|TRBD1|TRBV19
TGTGCCAGTAGTAATAGGGACAGACCAACCACAGATACGCAGTATTTT
CASSNRDRPTTDTQYF
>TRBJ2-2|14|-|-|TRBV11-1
TGTGCCAGCAGCCTTGGGGGTGCCACCGGGGAGCTGTTTTTT
CASSLGGATGELFF
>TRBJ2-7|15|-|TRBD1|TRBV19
TGTGCCAGTACGACGACCCTCAGGGGGACCTACGAGCAGTACTTC
CASTTTLRGTYEQYF
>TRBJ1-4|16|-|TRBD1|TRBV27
TGTGCCAGCAGTCGGACAGGCACCCCAACTAATGAAAAACTGTTTTTT
CASSRTGTPTNEKLFF
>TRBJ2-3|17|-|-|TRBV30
TGTGCCTGGAGTGTCAATTCACTGGGCTGGGGGACAGATACGCAGTATTTT
CAWSVNSLGWGTDTQYF
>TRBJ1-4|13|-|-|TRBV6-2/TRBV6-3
TGTGCCAGCAGTGAGGGAACTATTGAAAAACTGTTTTTT
CASSEGTIEKLFF
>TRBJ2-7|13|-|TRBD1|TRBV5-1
TGCGCCAGCAGCAGCCGGGACAGCTACGAGCAGTACTTC
CASSSRDSYEQYF
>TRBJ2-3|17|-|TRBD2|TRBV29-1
TGCAGCGTCGAAGCCCTAGCGGGGGGGCTTGGTACAGATACGCAGTATTTT
CSVEALAGGLGTDTQYF
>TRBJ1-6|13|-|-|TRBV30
TGTGCCTGGAGTGAGGCGGATAATTCACCCCTCCACTTT
CAWSEADNSPLHF
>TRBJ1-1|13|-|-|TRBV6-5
TGTGCCAGCAGCGGACCGTTGAACACTGAAGCTTTCTTT
CASSGPLNTEAFF